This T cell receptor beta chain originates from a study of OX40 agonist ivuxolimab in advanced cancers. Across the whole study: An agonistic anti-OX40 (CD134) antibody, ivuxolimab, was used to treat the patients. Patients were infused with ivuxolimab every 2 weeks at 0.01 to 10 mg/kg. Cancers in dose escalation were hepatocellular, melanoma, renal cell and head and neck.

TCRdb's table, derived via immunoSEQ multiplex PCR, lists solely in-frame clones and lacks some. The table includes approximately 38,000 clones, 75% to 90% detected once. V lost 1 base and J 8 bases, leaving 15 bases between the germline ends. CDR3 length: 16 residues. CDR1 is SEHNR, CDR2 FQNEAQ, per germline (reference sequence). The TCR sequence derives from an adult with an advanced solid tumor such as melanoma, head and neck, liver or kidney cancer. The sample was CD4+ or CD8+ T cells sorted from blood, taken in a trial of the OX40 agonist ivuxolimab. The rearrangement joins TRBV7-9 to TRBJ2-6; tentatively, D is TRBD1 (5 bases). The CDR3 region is CASSLDQQGRSNVLTF. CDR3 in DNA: TGTGCCAGCAGCTTAGACCAGCAGGGTAGGTCCAACGTCCTGACTTTC.